This TCR beta chain emerged from a study of cytomegalovirus exposure and HLA in healthy donors. In the study overall: From donors who were HLA-typed, an early data release held around 85 million unique TCRs. The study, taken as a whole, reports: Cytomegalovirus-associated TCR beta chains were listed, numbering 150 to 200.

Remarks on this clone: What it binds is not known.

With 60 Vbeta and 13 Jbeta primers, the PCR was carried out. Original methodology: Around 11 million of roughly 81 million unique TCR beta chains were shared, per a later count. Libraries were prepared by immunoSEQ multiplex PCR; TCRdb keeps only in-frame clonotypes and omits some of them. That table is the source of V, J and clone size, and D and trimming were worked out from the DNA. The sample includes approximately 89,000 clones, over 65% of them seen just once. Those who donated were healthy bone marrow donors. V lost 1 base, J lost 0 bases, and 2 bases stayed unmatched. Germline CDR1 and CDR2: SGHTA and FQGTGA. This CDR3 region has 16 residues.

This TCR was sampled from a human donor in good health. Sequencing was carried out using PBMCs. This rearrangement joins TRBV7-3 to TRBJ2-2, with TRBD1 identical over 7 bases. The CDR3 loop is CASSLMGQTNTGELFF. Here the CDR3 DNA reads TGTGCCAGCAGCTTAATGGGACAGACGAACACCGGGGAGCTGTTTTTT.